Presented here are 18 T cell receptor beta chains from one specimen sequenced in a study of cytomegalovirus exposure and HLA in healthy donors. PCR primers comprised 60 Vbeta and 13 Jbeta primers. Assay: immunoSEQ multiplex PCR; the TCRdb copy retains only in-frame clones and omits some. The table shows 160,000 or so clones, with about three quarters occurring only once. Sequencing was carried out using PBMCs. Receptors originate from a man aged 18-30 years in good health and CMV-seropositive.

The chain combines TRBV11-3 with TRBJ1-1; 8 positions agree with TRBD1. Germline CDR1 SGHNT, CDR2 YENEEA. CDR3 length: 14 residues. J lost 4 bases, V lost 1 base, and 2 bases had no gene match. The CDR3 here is CASSLAGGPTEAFF. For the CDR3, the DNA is TGTGCCAGCAGCTTAGCAGGGGGCCCCACTGAAGCTTTCTTT.

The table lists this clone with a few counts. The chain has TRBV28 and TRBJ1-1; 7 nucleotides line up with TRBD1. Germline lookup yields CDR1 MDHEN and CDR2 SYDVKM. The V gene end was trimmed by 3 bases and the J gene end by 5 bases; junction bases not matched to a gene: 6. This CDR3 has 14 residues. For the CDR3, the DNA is TGTGCCAGCAGTTTCGACAGGGTTCCAACTGAAGCTTTCTTT. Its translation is CASSFDRVPTEAFF.

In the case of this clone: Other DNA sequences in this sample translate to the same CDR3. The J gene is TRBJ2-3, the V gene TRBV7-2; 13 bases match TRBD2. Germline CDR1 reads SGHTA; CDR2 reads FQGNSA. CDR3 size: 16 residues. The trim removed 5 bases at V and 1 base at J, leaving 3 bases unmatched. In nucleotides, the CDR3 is TGTGCCAGCAGCCTCGGGACTAGCGGGGGCACAGATACGCAGTATTTT. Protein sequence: CASSLGTSGGTDTQYF.

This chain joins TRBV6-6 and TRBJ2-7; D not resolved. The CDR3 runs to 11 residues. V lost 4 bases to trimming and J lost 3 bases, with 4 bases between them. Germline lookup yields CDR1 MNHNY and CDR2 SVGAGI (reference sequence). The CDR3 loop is CASSSDYEQYV. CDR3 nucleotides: TGTGCCAGCAGTTCGGACTACGAGCAGTACGTC.

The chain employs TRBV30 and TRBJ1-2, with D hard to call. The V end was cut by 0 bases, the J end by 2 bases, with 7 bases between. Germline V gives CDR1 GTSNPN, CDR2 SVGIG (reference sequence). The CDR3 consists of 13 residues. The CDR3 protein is CAWSVDENYGYTF. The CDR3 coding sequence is TGTGCCTGGAGTGTAGATGAGAACTATGGCTACACCTTC.

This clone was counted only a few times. This CDR3 reads CASSLQDRGRTEAFF. The CDR3 nucleotides are TGCGCCAGCAGCTTACAGGACAGGGGGCGAACTGAAGCTTTCTTT. The chain carries TRBV5-1 and TRBJ1-1; 11 nucleotides match TRBD1. Germline V lookup: CDR1 SGHRS, CDR2 YFSETQ. Trimming removed 2 bases from V and 5 bases from J; junction bases left unmatched: 5. The length of the CDR3 is 15 residues.

CDR3 protein: CASSRPSGAYNEQFF. For the CDR3, the DNA is TGTGCCAGCAGCCGGCCTAGCGGAGCCTACAATGAGCAGTTCTTC. The rearrangement joins TRBV5-4 to TRBJ2-1, with TRBD2 matching over 7 bases. This CDR3 is built from 15 residues. The J segment lost 2 bases and the V segment lost 4 bases, leaving 6 bases of the junction unmatched. From germline, CDR1 is SGHNT and CDR2 YYREEE (reference sequence). The variable domain in full, with the rest retrieved from reference TRBV5-4 and TRBJ2-1, is ETGVTQSPTHLIKTRGQQVTLRCSSQSGHNTVSWYQQALGQGPQFIFQYYREEENGRGNFPPRFSGLQFPNYSSELNVNALELDDSALYLCASSRPSGAYNEQFFGPGTRLTVL.

CDR3 residues: CASSPRTGGIYGYTF. The CDR3 nucleotides read TGTGCCAGCAGCCCCCGGACAGGGGGCATCTATGGCTACACCTTC. The chain joins TRBV5-4 to TRBJ1-2, with TRBD1 matching 11 bases. The CDR3 consists of 15 residues. J lost 4 bases, V lost 4 bases, and 6 bases had no gene match. Looked up from germline, CDR1 is SGHNT and CDR2 is YYREEE (reference sequence).

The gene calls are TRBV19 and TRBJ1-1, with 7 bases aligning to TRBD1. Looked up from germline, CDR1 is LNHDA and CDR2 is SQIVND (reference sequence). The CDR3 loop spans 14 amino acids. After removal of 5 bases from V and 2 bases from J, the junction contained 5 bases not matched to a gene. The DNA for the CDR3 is TGTGCCAGTAGTTTCCAGGGGGTCAACACTGAAGCTTTCTTT. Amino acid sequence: CASSFQGVNTEAFF.

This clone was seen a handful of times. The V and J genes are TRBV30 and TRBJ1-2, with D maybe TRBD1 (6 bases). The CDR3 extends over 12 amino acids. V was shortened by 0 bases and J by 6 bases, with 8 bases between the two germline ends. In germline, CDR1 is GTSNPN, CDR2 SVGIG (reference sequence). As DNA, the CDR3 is TGTGCCTGGAGTGTGGGACAAGATGGCTACACCTTC. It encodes CAWSVGQDGYTF.

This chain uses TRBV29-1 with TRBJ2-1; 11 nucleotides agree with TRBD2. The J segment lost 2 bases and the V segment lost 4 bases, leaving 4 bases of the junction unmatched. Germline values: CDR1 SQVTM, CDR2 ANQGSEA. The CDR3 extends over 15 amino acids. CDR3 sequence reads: CSVVGLAGPYNEQFF. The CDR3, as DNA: TGCAGCGTTGTAGGACTAGCGGGCCCCTACAATGAGCAGTTCTTC.

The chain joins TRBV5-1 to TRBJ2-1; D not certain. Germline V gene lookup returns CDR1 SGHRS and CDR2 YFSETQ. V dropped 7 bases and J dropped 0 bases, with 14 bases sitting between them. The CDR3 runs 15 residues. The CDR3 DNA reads TGCGCCAGCCCCCACAGCTGCCTCTCCTACAATGAGCAGTTCTTC. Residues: CASPHSCLSYNEQFF.

The CDR3 loop is CAISTTGTDEQFF. CDR3 in DNA: TGTGCCATCAGTACGACAGGGACCGATGAGCAGTTCTTC. This chain joins TRBV10-3 and TRBJ2-1, with TRBD1 matching 7 bases. Germline V gene sequence: CDR1 ENHRY, CDR2 SYGVKD. V shed 5 bases and J 8 bases; nucleotides not matched to a gene: 6. This CDR3 contains 13 residues.

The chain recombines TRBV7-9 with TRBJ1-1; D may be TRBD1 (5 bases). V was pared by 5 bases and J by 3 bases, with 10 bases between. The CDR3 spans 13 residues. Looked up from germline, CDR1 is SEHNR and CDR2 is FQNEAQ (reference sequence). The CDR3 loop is CASSRGGDTEAFF. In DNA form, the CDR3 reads TGTGCCAGCAGCCGAGGAGGGGACACTGAAGCTTTCTTT.

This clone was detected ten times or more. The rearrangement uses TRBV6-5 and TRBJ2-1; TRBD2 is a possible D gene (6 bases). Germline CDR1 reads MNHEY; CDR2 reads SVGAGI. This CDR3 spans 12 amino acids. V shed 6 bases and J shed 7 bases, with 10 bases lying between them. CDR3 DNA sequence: TGTGCCAGCAGCCTCCGGGGGAATGAGCAGTTCTTC. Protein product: CASSLRGNEQFF.

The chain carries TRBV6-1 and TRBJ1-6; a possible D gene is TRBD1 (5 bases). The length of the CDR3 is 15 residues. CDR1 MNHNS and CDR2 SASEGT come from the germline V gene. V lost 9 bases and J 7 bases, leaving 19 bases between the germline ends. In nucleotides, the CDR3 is TGTGCCAGTATCACAGACCGGGGGTACAATTCACCCCTCCACTTT. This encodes CASITDRGYNSPLHF.

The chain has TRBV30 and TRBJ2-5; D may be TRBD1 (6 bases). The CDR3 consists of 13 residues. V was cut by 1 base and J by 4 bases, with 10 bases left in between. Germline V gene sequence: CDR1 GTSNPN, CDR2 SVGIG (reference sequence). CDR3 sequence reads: CAWSEQGPETQYF. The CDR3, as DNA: TGTGCCTGGAGTGAACAGGGCCCAGAGACCCAGTACTTC. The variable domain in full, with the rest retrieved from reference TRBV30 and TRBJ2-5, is SQTIHQWPATLVQPVGSPLSLECTVEGTSNPNLYWYRQAAGRGLQLLFYSVGIGQISSEVPQNLSASRPQDRQFILSSKKLLLSDSGFYLCAWSEQGPETQYFGPGTRLLVL.

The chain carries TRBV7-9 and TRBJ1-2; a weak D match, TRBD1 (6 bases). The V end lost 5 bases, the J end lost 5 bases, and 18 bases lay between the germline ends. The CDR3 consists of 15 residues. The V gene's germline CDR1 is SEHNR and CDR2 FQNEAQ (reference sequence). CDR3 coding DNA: TGTGCCAGCAGCGGACTCTCAGGGGCCGGTTATGGCTACACCTTC. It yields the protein CASSGLSGAGYGYTF.